This T cell receptor (beta chain) originates from a study of PD-1 blockade in classical Hodgkin lymphoma. With no exception, relapse followed autologous stem cell transplantation in all patients, and brentuximab vedotin exposure varied. A word on this clone: Its antigen is as yet unknown.

The repertoire was sequenced with immunoSEQ multiplex PCR; TCRdb's copy has only in-frame clones and lacks some. The sample lists 55,000 to 80,000 clones, about 91% occurring once. The V end was cut by 2 bases, the J end by 3 bases, with 9 bases between. CDR1 and CDR2 (germline): LNHDA, SQIVND (reference sequence). The CDR3 has 14 amino acids. Study outcomes and limitations: For complete responders, baseline diversity was comparable to that of newly diagnosed patients. Nothing has yet pinned down what causes the repertoire differences, possibly disease activity or prior therapy. The study found that TCR diversity rose significantly by C4D1 in CD4+ but not CD8+ cells.

The TCR was taken from a human donor with classical Hodgkin lymphoma. The specimen comprised peripheral blood mononuclear cells (PBMCs), sampled at baseline. V usage is TRBV19 and J usage is TRBJ2-3; D is perhaps TRBD2 (5 bases). This CDR3 reads CASSIIGITDTQYF. The CDR3 nucleotides read TGTGCCAGTAGTATAATCGGGATAACAGATACGCAGTATTTT.